The entry that follows covers one T cell receptor beta chain sequence. There is no known antigen for this receptor. Per-base qualities were not stored, and no clone one base away is much larger. The data belong to a study of T cells in Graves' hyperthyroidism and ophthalmopathy (dated by TCRdb to about 2019). In terms of the full investigation: Peripheral blood samples were taken at the time of initial diagnosis, prior to any treatment. A discovery cohort of approximately 100 patients, about 40 with Graves' ophthalmopathy and approximately 60 with stable Graves' hyperthyroidism, was used to find distinguishing TCR V-J signatures. An independent validation cohort of around 19 hyperthyroidism patients and roughly 16 patients who later progressed to ophthalmopathy tested prospective prediction of ophthalmopathy. The 75 to 100 discovery patients were randomly divided into training and test sets at a 7:3 ratio. In addition, the study compared T-cell repertoires in thyroid tissue and in blood from roughly six Graves' hyperthyroidism patients. After blood sampling, hyperthyroidism patients were treated with methimazole at a starting dose of 30 mg daily, and ophthalmopathy patients were treated with high-dose intravenous methylprednisolone. According to the paper, TCR Vbeta CDR3 sequencing was carried out on about 140 peripheral blood samples, which came from fewer than 50 ophthalmopathy, some 73 hyperthyroidism and about 17 progressor patients.

Findings and caveats that apply to the study as a whole: No statistical method was used to set the sample size in advance, and investigators knew the group allocation. Most expanded thyroid clonotypes (frequency above 0.001) were also detected in blood, a finding suggesting that blood repertoires may reflect thyroid immune responses. In validation, the model predicted progression to ophthalmopathy with just under 71% sensitivity and roughly 75% specificity, a median of about 6.7 months before onset. Ophthalmopathy was separated from stable hyperthyroidism by a 13 V-J signature model, with over 85% sensitivity and 81% to 82% specificity obtained in cross-validation and 80%/75% obtained in testing.

Stable Graves' hyperthyroidism was defined as the absence of progression to ophthalmopathy over 18 months of follow-up. Hyperthyroidism patients were newly diagnosed, with disease duration under 2 months, and aged 18 to 65 years. The study excluded patients with uncontrolled infections, other autoimmune diseases, pregnancy or lactation. Diagnoses relied on clinical symptoms, serum thyroxine and TRAb, thyroid ultrasound and orbital computed tomography. Ficoll-Paque density gradient centrifugation was used to isolate PBMCs from 8 to 10 ml of fresh peripheral blood. Total RNA was extracted with Trizol reagent, and quality was checked on an Agilent 2100 Bioanalyzer. The TCR beta CDR3 regions were amplified from the RNA transcripts. For the first round of RT-PCR on the TCR CDR3, the HTBI primer set was used together with the Qiagen OneStep RT-PCR kit. Libraries were constructed in a second round of multiplex PCR, after which size selection and purification were performed. Sequencing of the libraries was done on an Illumina HiSeq2000 using paired-end 100 bp reads. In the source study's methods: SOAPnuke was used to process the raw data, throwing out any read that contained adapters or uncalled bases, had a mean Phred below 15, or lacked an exact constant-primer or identifier match. COPE v1.2.5 was used to merge the high-quality paired reads, and each unique nucleotide sequence was defined as a clonotype. MiTCR v1.1 was used to align clonotypes to the IMGT TRBV, TRBD and TRBJ reference segments. The analysis was restricted to V-J combinations with a frequency above 0.0001, which together covered over 99% of the repertoires. The TCS score was defined as the ratio of F50 (clonal expansion) to E x V (chaos), calculated using BLOSUM62-based TCRdist between CDR3 peptides within each V-J. Welch's t-statistics and random forest reduced several hundred V-J features to some 14, which were used in a naive Bayes classifier (R e1071). Thyroid-blood repertoire similarity was quantified with the Morisita-Horn index. The public reads were reanalyzed by TCRdb: fastp trimming at Q25, MiXCR alignment, in-frame beta chains only. Each CDR3 protein gets just one entry, which takes the most common genes and DNA from the rows behind it. It is TCRdb's table, rather than the study itself, that gives the V and J calls and clone size. The sample contains over 90,000 distinct CDR3 sequences, approximately 48% of them found a single time. The top ten hold 26% of the sample.

Specimen: blood. This clonotype was obtained from a man between 40 and 49 years old with Graves' hyperthyroidism.

In nucleotides, the sequence is TGTGCCAGCAGCAGGACAGGCGTCTCTGGGGCCAACGTCCTGACTTTC. This sequence encodes CASSRTGVSGANVLTF. The receptor chain draws on TRBV13 and TRBJ2-6; 7 bases in the junction line up with TRBD1. Reading from cysteine to phenylalanine, the CDR3 counts 16 amino acids. The retained sequence is limited to the CDR3, 48 bases, with the frame set at the first base. From V the trimming removes 5 bases and from J it removes 0 bases, while the gene matches leave 4 bases of the junction unaccounted for. CDR1 is given as PRHDT and CDR2 as FYEKMQ, both from the germline V gene (reference sequence).